Shown below are 20 T cell receptor beta chains from a single sample sequenced in a study of shared clonotypes between healthy human individuals. Assay used: immunoSEQ multiplex PCR; TCRdb lists only in-frame clones, some missing. Counted here are approximately 1,500,000 clones, under 99% occurring once; the ten biggest clones make up about 0.4%. Sequenced: naive CD4+ T cells sorted from blood. Regarding subset: CD45RA+ positively selected. These TCRs come from a man aged 30-40 years in good health.

The chain employs TRBV5-1 and TRBJ2-1; D possibly corresponds to TRBD2 (5 bases). The CDR3 covers 19 residues. Trimming left V 4 bases short and J 8 bases short, with 31 bases between. Germline V CDR1 and CDR2: SGHRS, YFSETQ. The CDR3 DNA reads as TGCGCCAGCAGCCCAAGGGCGCGCGGGCCCCCCACTCAACAAGATGAGCAGTTCTTC. Amino acid sequence: CASSPRARGPPTQQDEQFF.

This chain uses TRBV27 with TRBJ2-7, with unresolved D. V lost 3 bases and J lost 3, with 12 bases in between. CDR1 and CDR2 (germline): MNHEY, SMNVEV (reference sequence). The CDR3 runs to 14 residues. The CDR3 spells CASSLGTQGYEQYF. The CDR3 DNA is TGTGCCAGCAGTTTGGGTACACAAGGCTACGAGCAGTACTTC.

The V and J genes are TRBV4-3 and TRBJ1-5; possibly TRBD1 for D (5 bases). Germline loops: CDR1 LGHNA, CDR2 YSLEER. The CDR3 totals 15 residues. Trimming stripped 0 bases from V and 6 bases from J, with 12 bases between. The CDR3 DNA is TGCGCCAGCAGCCAAGAGGCGACAGAAGGTCAGCCCCAGCATTTT. Translation: CASSQEATEGQPQHF.

The rearrangement joins TRBV6-6 to TRBJ1-5; 8 nucleotides match TRBD1. The CDR3 totals 15 residues. Germline CDR1 reads MNHNY; CDR2 reads SVGAGI (reference sequence). V lost 6 bases to trimming and J lost 7 bases; unmatched junction nucleotides: 11. CDR3 bases: TGTGCCAGCAGACCAGACAGGGGCCCCAGGCAGCCCCAGCATTTT. The encoded protein is CASRPDRGPRQPQHF.

This clone was observed a single time. The chain combines TRBV7-2 with TRBJ1-2; D might be TRBD1 (6 bases). Trimming removed 5 bases at V and 4 bases at J, with 20 bases between. Germline CDR1 is SGHTA and CDR2 is FQGNSA. The length of the CDR3 is 16 residues. DNA for the CDR3: TGTGCCAGCAGCGACTCAACAGGGTGGATGGGCTATGGCTACACCTTC. Translating gives CASSDSTGWMGYGYTF.

This clone was counted a single time. The V call is TRBV2, the J call TRBJ1-1, with 10 bases lining up with TRBD1. The V and J ends lost 6 bases and 0 bases, in that order; junction bases with no gene match: 7. The CDR3 consists of 16 residues. Germline values: CDR1 SNHLY, CDR2 FYNNEI. The CDR3 DNA follows: TGTGCCAGCAGGAGACAGGGGGCCGCGGTGAACACTGAAGCTTTCTTT. It codes for CASRRQGAAVNTEAFF.

This chain links TRBV6-6 with TRBJ2-1; the match to TRBD1 covers 8 bases. Germline V gene lookup returns CDR1 MNHNY and CDR2 SVGAGI (reference sequence). The length of the CDR3 is 16 residues. The V gene end was trimmed by 2 bases and the J gene end by 8 bases; junction bases not matched to a gene: 11. CDR3 protein: CASSYRSGQGHDEQFF. In nucleotides, the CDR3 is TGTGCCAGCAGTTACCGTAGTGGACAGGGCCACGATGAGCAGTTCTTC.

This chain joins TRBV10-3 and TRBJ2-2; 7 bases map to TRBD1. V shed 7 bases, J shed 3 bases, and the junction held 20 bases outside the gene matches. CDR3 length: 19 residues. Germline V lookup: CDR1 ENHRY, CDR2 SYGVKD. CDR3 residues: CAIKPFHDRVPADTGELFF. The CDR3 nucleotides are TGTGCCATCAAGCCCTTCCATGACAGGGTTCCTGCCGACACCGGGGAGCTGTTTTTT.

The chain has TRBV11-2 and TRBJ2-3; D remains ambiguous. The CDR3 is 13 residues long. Trimming removed 3 bases from V and 1 base from J, with 5 bases in between. Germline assignment: CDR1 SGHAT and CDR2 FQNNGV. Written as DNA, the CDR3 is TGTGCCAGCAGCTTTGGGGGCACAGATACGCAGTATTTT. It specifies CASSFGGTDTQYF.

The rearrangement uses TRBV7-6 and TRBJ1-1, with a possible D match to TRBD1 (6 bases). Trimming removed 5 bases at V and 1 base at J, with 20 bases between. CDR3 size: 17 residues. Germline-derived CDR1 and CDR2 are SGHVS and FNYEAQ. The CDR3 reads CASSAPGGPRRNTEAFF. In DNA, the CDR3 is TGTGCCAGCAGCGCGCCGGGGGGGCCCCGAAGGAACACTGAAGCTTTCTTT.

This rearrangement joins TRBV28 to TRBJ2-3; possible D gene TRBD1, 6 bases. The CDR3 loop spans 15 amino acids. Germline V gene sequence: CDR1 MDHEN, CDR2 SYDVKM. V dropped 6 bases and J dropped 4 bases, with 17 bases sitting between them. CDR3 sequence (DNA): TGTGCCAGCAGCCCGAGGGGGTTCTCCGCAGATACGCAGTATTTT. It translates to CASSPRGFSADTQYF.

The V call is TRBV19, the J call TRBJ2-1; TRBD2 aligns across 11 bases. Per the germline V gene, CDR1 is LNHDA and CDR2 is SQIVND (reference sequence). This CDR3 contains 14 residues. V lost 3 bases to trimming and J lost 6 bases; unmatched junction nucleotides: 1. CDR3 loop: CASSITSGSNEQFF. The CDR3 region has the DNA TGTGCCAGTAGTATCACTAGCGGGAGCAATGAGCAGTTCTTC. Full variable domain (outside the CDR3, taken from reference TRBV19 and TRBJ2-1): DGGITQSPKYLFRKEGQNVTLSCEQNLNHDAMYWYRQDPGQGLRLIYYSQIVNDFQKGDIAEGYSVSREKKESFPLTVTSAQKNPTAFYLCASSITSGSNEQFFGPGTRLTVL.

The chain recombines TRBV5-5 with TRBJ2-5; 8 positions agree with TRBD1. This CDR3 has 14 residues. The germline V gene encodes CDR1 SGHKS and CDR2 YYEKEE (reference sequence). J was trimmed by 5 bases and V by 4 bases; bases with no gene match: 7. In DNA, the CDR3 is TGTGCCAGCAGCGAGACAGGGGTCCGGGAGACCCAGTACTTC. This encodes CASSETGVRETQYF.

This chain uses TRBV18 with TRBJ2-1; TRBD2 aligns across 9 bases. The CDR3 is 15 amino acids. After removal of 6 bases from V and 3 bases from J, the junction contained 6 bases not matched to a gene. Germline V CDR1 and CDR2: KGHSH, LQKENI. The DNA for the CDR3 is TGTGCCAGCTCCCTAGGAGCGGGAGGCTACAATGAGCAGTTCTTC. This sequence encodes CASSLGAGGYNEQFF.

With regard to this clone: Other DNA sequences in this sample translate to the same CDR3. V and J are TRBV5-1 and TRBJ2-1, with 12 bases matching TRBD2. This CDR3 comprises 16 residues. J was trimmed by 3 bases and V by 2 bases; bases with no gene match: 3. CDR1 SGHRS and CDR2 YFSETQ come from the germline V gene. The CDR3 here is CASSLPGLAGYNEQFF. The CDR3 region has the DNA TGCGCCAGCAGCTTACCGGGACTAGCGGGCTACAATGAGCAGTTCTTC. The variable domain in full, with the rest retrieved from reference TRBV5-1 and TRBJ2-1, is KAGVTQTPRYLIKTRGQQVTLSCSPISGHRSVSWYQQTPGQGLQFLFEYFSETQRNKGNFPGRFSGRQFSNSRSEMNVSTLELGDSALYLCASSLPGLAGYNEQFFGPGTRLTVL.

The J gene is TRBJ2-5, the V gene TRBV4-1; 7 nucleotides match TRBD2. The CDR3 extends over 14 amino acids. Germline lookup yields CDR1 MGHRA and CDR2 YSYEKL. V gave up 0 bases and J gave up 6 bases; unmatched junction bases: 4. The CDR3 spells CASSQEGGRQTQYF. CDR3 DNA sequence: TGCGCCAGCAGCCAAGAAGGCGGGAGACAGACCCAGTACTTC.

Concerning this clone itself: Other DNA sequences of this sample code for an identical CDR3. The CDR3 reads CASSVGTSGSTDTQYF. CDR3 in DNA: TGTGCCAGCAGCGTCGGGACTAGCGGGAGCACAGATACGCAGTATTTT. The chain uses TRBV9 and TRBJ2-3; the match to TRBD2 covers 12 bases. Germline CDR1 is SGDLS and CDR2 is YYNGEE. V lost 2 bases to trimming and J lost 0 bases; unmatched junction nucleotides: 1. The CDR3 has 16 amino acids. Combining the CDR3 with reference TRBV9 and TRBJ2-3 gives the whole variable domain DSGVTQTPKHLITATGQRVTLRCSPRSGDLSVYWYQQSLDQGLQFLIQYYNGEERAKGNILERFSAQQFPDLHSELNLSSLELGDSALYFCASSVGTSGSTDTQYFGPGTRLTVL.

This chain uses TRBV7-9 with TRBJ2-7; 10 bases match TRBD2. Germline V gene sequence: CDR1 SEHNR, CDR2 FQNEAQ (reference sequence). CDR3 length: 16 residues. V dropped 3 bases and J dropped 4; count of bases not matched to a gene: 9. The CDR3 sequence is CASSLGLLAGGYEQYF. CDR3 DNA: TGTGCCAGCAGCTTGGGTCTCTTAGCGGGAGGATACGAGCAGTACTTC.

The rearrangement uses TRBV27 and TRBJ2-7; either TRBD1 or TRBD2 may fit D (6 bases each). V dropped 9 bases and J dropped 0 bases, with 18 bases sitting between them. The CDR3 runs to 15 residues. The germline V gene encodes CDR1 MNHEY and CDR2 SMNVEV (reference sequence). CDR3 amino acids: CASSDRTGLSYEQYF. Here the CDR3 DNA reads TGTGCCAGTTCCGACAGGACGGGACTCTCCTACGAGCAGTACTTC.

The chain combines TRBV7-9 with TRBJ2-3, with 7 bases matching TRBD2. CDR1 SEHNR and CDR2 FQNEAQ come from the germline V gene (reference sequence). The CDR3 covers 14 residues. Trimming at V came to 3 bases and at J to 5 bases, leaving 5 bases not matched to a gene. CDR3 residues: CASSFGGSGDTQYF. The DNA of the CDR3 is TGTGCCAGCAGCTTTGGCGGGAGTGGAGATACGCAGTATTTT.